The rows below give T cell receptor beta chains drawn from one sample of a study of blood T cell repertoires in COVID-19. Clones were read by immunoSEQ multiplex PCR, and TCRdb kept only the in-frame ones, dropping some. The repertoire holds about 95,000 clones, with roughly 90% as singletons. The sequencing input was peripheral blood. These receptors were collected from a man in his 60s with COVID-19, enrolled during active disease. The CDR3 runs from the conserved cysteine through the conserved F or W. D genes are given only for firm matches. Size is omitted from some rows. Given values are once, few, many or a class for expanded clones.

D	size	length	V	J	CDR3	DNA
TRBD2	NA	17	TRBV5-1	TRBJ2-5	CASSLDALAGRQETQYF	TGCGCCAGCAGCTTGGACGCACTAGCGGGGAGACAAGAGACCCAGTACTTC
NA	NA	14	TRBV18	TRBJ1-1	CASSPGTLNTEAFF	TGTGCCAGCTCACCAGGGACACTGAACACTGAAGCTTTCTTT
TRBD1	few	13	TRBV10-1	TRBJ1-1	CASSGTGDTEAFF	TGCGCCAGCAGCGGGACAGGGGACACTGAAGCTTTCTTT
NA	few	12	TRBV11-2	TRBJ2-7	CASSSLGYEQYF	TGTGCCAGCAGCTCCCTCGGCTACGAGCAGTACTTC
NA	NA	14	TRBV6-6	TRBJ2-7	CASSSGLSSYEQYF	TGTGCCAGCAGTTCAGGGTTAAGCTCCTACGAGCAGTACTTC
NA	NA	15	TRBV11-2	TRBJ2-3	CASSLRSGYPDTQYF	TGTGCCAGCAGCCTGCGGTCTGGGTACCCAGATACGCAGTATTTT
NA	NA	14	TRBV24-1	TRBJ2-1	CATSRANSYNEQFF	TGTGCCACCAGCAGGGCTAACTCCTACAATGAGCAGTTCTTC
NA	NA	13	TRBV28	TRBJ2-3	CASSLGATDTQYF	TGTGCCAGCAGTTTAGGGGCTACAGATACGCAGTATTTT
TRBD2	many	15	TRBV9	TRBJ2-2	CASSGTSGNTGELFF	TGTGCCAGCAGCGGGACTAGCGGGAACACCGGGGAGCTGTTTTTT
NA	once	15	TRBV4-3	TRBJ2-1	CASSQNSLRTNEQFF	TGCGCCAGCAGCCAAAACAGCCTACGAACCAATGAGCAGTTCTTC
TRBD2	NA	16	TRBV5-1	TRBJ2-3	CASSPGTSGGLDTQYF	TGCGCCAGCAGCCCGGGGACTAGCGGAGGCTTAGATACGCAGTATTTT
NA	NA	15	TRBV4-1	TRBJ2-7	CASSQAGQLTYEQYF	TGCGCCAGCAGCCAGGCGGGACAGTTAACCTACGAGCAGTACTTC
NA	NA	11	TRBV20-1	TRBJ2-5	CSANRDETQYF	TGCAGTGCAAACAGGGATGAGACCCAGTACTTC
NA	NA	13	TRBV2	TRBJ1-5	CASSEARVQPQHF	TGTGCCAGCAGTGAAGCGCGGGTACAGCCCCAGCATTTT
NA	NA	13	TRBV10-3	TRBJ2-1	CAISESSDNEQFF	TGTGCCATCAGTGAAAGCAGCGACAATGAGCAGTTCTTC
NA	NA	12	TRBV10-1	TRBJ2-1	CASSESRAEQFF	TGCGCCAGCAGTGAGTCCCGAGCGGAGCAGTTCTTC
TRBD1	NA	14	TRBV5-1	TRBJ2-7	CASGTLGQGGEQYF	TGCGCCAGCGGTACCTTGGGACAGGGAGGCGAGCAGTACTTC
NA	NA	14	TRBV7-8	TRBJ1-5	CASSSRNLYQPQHF	TGTGCCAGCAGCTCGAGGAACCTCTATCAGCCCCAGCATTTT
NA	NA	13	TRBV2	TRBJ1-3	CASSEGGVNTIYF	TGTGCCAGCAGTGAAGGGGGGGTAAACACCATATATTTT
TRBD2	NA	14	TRBV6-5	TRBJ2-1	CASSPLADYNEQFF	TGTGCCAGCAGTCCCCTAGCGGACTACAATGAGCAGTTCTTC
TRBD1	NA	15	TRBV19	TRBJ2-7	CASSMGGTGTYEQYF	TGTGCCAGTAGTATGGGCGGGACAGGGACCTACGAGCAGTACTTC